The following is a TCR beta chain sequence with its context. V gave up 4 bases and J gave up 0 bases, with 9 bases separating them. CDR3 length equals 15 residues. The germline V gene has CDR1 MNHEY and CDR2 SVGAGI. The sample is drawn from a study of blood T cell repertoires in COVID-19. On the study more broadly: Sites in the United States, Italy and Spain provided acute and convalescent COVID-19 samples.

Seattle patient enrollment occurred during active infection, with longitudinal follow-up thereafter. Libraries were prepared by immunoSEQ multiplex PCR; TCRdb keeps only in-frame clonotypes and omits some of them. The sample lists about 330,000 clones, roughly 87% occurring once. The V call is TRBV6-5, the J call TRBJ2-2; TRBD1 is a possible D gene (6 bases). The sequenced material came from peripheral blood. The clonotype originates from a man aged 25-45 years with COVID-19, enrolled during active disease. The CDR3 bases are TGTGCCAGCAGTTGGCAGGGGCCGAACACCGGGGAGCTGTTTTTT. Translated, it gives CASSWQGPNTGELFF.